These 3 T cell receptor beta chains were all obtained from the same sample, sequenced in a study of blood T cells in healthy people across ages. Then a second PCR, running roughly 7 to 11 cycles, was carried out with a sample-barcoded 5' primer and a J-beta primer mix. TCRdb re-called the 5' RACE reads with MiXCR, one entry per CDR3 protein. The sample has around 1,700,000 distinct CDR3 sequences; 28% are singletons. Sequenced input: blood. These receptors were collected from a woman younger than 45 in good health.

This clonotype was seen a few times. The chain recombines TRBV7-9 with TRBJ2-1; D unclear. Germline V gene data show CDR1 as SEHNR and CDR2 as FQNEAQ (reference sequence). V was pared by 1 base and J by 7 bases, with 11 bases between. The CDR3 length is 14 residues. The CDR3 loop is CASSLVGGMNEQFF. The CDR3 DNA reads TGTGCCAGCAGCTTAGTAGGTGGGATGAATGAGCAGTTCTTC.

The chain has TRBV24-1 and TRBJ2-1, with 12 bases matching TRBD2. Per the germline V gene, CDR1 is KGHDR and CDR2 is SFDVKD. The V gene end was trimmed by 6 bases and the J gene end by 10 bases; junction bases not matched to a gene: 6. The CDR3 consists of 14 residues. CDR3 sequence: CATSSSGRAGEQFF. The CDR3 bases are TGTGCCACCAGTTCTAGCGGGAGGGCGGGGGAGCAGTTCTTC.

The V gene is TRBV7-9, the J gene TRBJ2-5; perhaps D is TRBD1 or TRBD2 (5 bases each). The end of the DNA aligns better with TRBJ2-7, so the J call may be wrong. Germline V lookup: CDR1 SEHNR, CDR2 FQNEAQ (reference sequence). This CDR3 has 14 amino acids. The CDR3 coding sequence is TGTGCCAGCGGCATGGGACGATGGAGCTACGAGCAGTACTTC. Translating gives CASGMGRWSYEQYF.